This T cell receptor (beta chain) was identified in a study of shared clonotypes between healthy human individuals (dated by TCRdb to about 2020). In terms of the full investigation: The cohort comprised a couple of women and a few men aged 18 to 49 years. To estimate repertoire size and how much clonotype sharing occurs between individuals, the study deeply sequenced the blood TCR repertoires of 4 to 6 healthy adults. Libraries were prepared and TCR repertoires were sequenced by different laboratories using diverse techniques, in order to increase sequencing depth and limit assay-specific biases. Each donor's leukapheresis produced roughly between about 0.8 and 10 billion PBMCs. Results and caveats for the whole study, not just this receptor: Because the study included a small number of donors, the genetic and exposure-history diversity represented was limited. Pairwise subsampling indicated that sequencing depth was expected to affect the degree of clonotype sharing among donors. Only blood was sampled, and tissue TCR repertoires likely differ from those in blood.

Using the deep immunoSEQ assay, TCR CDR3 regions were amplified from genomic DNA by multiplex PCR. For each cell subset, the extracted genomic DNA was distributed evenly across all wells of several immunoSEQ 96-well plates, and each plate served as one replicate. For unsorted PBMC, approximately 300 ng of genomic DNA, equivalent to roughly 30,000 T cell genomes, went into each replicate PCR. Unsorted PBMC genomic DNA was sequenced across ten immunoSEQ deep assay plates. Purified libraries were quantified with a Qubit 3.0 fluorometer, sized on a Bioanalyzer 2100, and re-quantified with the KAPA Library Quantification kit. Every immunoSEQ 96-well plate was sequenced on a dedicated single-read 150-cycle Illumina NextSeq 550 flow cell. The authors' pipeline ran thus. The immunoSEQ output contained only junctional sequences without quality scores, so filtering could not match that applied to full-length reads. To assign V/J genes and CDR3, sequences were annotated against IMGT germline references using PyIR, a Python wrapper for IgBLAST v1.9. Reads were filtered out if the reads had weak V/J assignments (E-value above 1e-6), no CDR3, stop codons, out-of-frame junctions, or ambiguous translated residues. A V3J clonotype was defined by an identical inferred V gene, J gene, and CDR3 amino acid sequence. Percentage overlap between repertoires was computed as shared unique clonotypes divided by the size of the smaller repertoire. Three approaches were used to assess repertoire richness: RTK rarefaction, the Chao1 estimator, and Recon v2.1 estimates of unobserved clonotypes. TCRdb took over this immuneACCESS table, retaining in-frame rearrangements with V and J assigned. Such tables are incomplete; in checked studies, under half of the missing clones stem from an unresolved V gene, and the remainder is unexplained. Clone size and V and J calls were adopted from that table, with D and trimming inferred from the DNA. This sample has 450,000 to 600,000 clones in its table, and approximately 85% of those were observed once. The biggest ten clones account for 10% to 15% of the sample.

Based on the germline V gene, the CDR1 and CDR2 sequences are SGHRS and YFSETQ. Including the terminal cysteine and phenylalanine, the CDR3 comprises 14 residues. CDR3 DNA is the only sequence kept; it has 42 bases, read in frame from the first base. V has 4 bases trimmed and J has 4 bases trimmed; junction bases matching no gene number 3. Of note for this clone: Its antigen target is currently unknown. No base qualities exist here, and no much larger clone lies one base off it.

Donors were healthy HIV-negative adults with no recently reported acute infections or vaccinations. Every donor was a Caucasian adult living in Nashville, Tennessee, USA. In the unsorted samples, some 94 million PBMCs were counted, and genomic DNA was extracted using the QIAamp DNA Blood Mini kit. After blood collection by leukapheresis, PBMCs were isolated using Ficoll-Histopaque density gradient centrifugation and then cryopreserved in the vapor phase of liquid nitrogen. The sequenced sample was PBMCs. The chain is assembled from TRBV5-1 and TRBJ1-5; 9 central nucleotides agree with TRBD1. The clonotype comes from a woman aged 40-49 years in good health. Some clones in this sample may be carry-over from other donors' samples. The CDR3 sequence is CASSVTGGNQPQHF. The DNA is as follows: TGCGCCAGCAGCGTGACAGGGGGGAATCAGCCCCAGCATTTT.